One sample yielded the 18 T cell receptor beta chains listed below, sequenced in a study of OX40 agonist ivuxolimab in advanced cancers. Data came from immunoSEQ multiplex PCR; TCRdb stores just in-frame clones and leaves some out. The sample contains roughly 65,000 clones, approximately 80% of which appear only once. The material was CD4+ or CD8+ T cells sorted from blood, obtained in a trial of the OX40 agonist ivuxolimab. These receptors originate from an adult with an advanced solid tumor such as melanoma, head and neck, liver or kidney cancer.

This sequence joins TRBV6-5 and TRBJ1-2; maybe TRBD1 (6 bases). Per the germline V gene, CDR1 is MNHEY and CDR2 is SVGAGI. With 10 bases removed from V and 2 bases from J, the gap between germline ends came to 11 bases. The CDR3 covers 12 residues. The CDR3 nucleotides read TGTGCCACCCAAGGACAGAACTATGGCTACACCTTC. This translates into CATQGQNYGYTF.

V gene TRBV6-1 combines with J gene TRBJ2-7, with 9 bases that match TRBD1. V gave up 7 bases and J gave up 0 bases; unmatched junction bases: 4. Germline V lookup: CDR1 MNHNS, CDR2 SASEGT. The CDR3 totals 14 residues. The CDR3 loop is CASKGQGGSYEQYF. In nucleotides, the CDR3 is TGTGCCAGCAAGGGACAGGGAGGCTCCTACGAGCAGTACTTC.

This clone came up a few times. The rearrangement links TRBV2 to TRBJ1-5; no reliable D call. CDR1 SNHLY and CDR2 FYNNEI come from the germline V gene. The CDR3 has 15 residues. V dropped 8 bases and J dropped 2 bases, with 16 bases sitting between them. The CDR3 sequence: CASGQDSQGNQPQHF. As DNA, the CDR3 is TGTGCCAGCGGGCAGGATTCTCAGGGCAATCAGCCCCAGCATTTT.

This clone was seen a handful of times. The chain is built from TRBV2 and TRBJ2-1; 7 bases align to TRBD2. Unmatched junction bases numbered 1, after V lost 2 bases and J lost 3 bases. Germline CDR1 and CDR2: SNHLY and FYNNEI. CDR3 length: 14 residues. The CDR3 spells CASSELAVYNEQFF. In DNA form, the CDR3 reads TGTGCCAGCAGTGAACTAGCGGTCTACAATGAGCAGTTCTTC.

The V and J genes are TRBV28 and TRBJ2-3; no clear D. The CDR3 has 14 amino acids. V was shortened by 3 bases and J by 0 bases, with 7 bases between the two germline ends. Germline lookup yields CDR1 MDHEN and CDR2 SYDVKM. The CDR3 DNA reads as TGTGCCAGCAGTTTCGGGCAGAGCACAGATACGCAGTATTTT. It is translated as CASSFGQSTDTQYF.

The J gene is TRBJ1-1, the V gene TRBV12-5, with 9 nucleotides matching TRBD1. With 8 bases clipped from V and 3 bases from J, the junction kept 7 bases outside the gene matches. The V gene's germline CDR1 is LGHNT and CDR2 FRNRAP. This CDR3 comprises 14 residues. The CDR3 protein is CASRKDRGDTEAFF. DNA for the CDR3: TGTGCTAGTCGTAAAGACAGGGGGGACACTGAAGCTTTCTTT.

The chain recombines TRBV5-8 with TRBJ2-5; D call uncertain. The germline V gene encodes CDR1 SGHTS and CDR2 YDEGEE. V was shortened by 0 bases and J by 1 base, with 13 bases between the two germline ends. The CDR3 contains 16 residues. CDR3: CASSLDRGRSQETQYF. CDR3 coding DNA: TGTGCCAGCAGCTTGGACCGCGGACGGAGCCAAGAGACCCAGTACTTC.

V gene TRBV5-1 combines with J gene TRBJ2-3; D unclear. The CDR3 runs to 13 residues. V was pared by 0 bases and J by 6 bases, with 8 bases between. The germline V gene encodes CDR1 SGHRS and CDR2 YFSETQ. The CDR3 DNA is TGCGCCAGCAGCTTGGCCGTGGGGGATACGCAGTATTTT. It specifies CASSLAVGDTQYF.

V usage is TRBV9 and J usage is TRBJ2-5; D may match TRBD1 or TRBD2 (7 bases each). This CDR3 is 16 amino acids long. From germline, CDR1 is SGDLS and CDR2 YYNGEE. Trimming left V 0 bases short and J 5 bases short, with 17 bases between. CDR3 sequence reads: CASSVGGQGGSETQYF. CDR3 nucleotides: TGTGCCAGCAGCGTAGGAGGTCAGGGGGGGTCGGAGACCCAGTACTTC.

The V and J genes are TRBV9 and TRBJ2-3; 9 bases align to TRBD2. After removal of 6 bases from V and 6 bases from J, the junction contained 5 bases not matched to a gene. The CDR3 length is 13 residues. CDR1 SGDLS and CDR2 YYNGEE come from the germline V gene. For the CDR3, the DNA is TGTGCCAGCAAAGCGGGGGGCGGGGATACGCAGTATTTT. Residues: CASKAGGGDTQYF.

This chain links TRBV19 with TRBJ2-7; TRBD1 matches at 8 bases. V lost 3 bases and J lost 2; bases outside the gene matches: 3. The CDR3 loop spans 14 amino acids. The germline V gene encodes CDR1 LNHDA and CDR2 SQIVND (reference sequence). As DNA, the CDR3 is TGTGCCAGTAGTATTTCAGGGGGCCCCTACGAGCAGTACTTC. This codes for CASSISGGPYEQYF.

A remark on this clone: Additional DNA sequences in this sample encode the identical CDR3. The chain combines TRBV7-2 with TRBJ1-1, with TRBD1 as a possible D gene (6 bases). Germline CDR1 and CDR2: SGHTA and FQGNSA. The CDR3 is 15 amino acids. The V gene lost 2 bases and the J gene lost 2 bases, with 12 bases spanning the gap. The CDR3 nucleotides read TGTGCCAGCAGCTTAAGCCCACAGGGCAACACTGAAGCTTTCTTT. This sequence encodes CASSLSPQGNTEAFF.

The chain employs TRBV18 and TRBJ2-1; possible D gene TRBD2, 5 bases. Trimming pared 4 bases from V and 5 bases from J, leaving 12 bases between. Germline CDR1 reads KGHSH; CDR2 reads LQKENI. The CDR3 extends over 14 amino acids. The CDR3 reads CASSLGSGNNEQFF. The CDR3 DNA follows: TGTGCCAGCTCACTGGGTTCGGGGAACAATGAGCAGTTCTTC.

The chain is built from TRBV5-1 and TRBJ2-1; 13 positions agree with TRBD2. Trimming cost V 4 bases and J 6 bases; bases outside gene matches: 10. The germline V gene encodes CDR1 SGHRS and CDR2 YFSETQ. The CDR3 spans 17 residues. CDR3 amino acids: CASSQSGLAGSANEQFF. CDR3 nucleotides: TGCGCCAGCAGCCAATCGGGACTAGCGGGGTCCGCCAATGAGCAGTTCTTC.

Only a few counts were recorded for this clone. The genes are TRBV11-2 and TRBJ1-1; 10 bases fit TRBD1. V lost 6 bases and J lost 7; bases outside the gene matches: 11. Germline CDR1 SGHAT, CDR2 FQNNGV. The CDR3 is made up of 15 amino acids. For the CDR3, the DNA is TGTGCCAGCAGTCCCGGGAGGACAGGGGGGAATGAAGCTTTCTTT. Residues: CASSPGRTGGNEAFF. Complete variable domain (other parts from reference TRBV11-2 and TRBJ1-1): EAGVAQSPRYKIIEKRQSVAFWCNPISGHATLYWYQQILGQGPKLLIQFQNNGVVDDSQLPKDRFSAERLKGVDSTLKIQPAKLEDSAVYLCASSPGRTGGNEAFFGQGTRLTVV.

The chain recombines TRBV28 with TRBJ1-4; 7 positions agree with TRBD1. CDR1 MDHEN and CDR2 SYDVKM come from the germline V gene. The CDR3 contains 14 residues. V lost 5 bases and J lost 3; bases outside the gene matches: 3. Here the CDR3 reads CASSQGGSNEKLFF. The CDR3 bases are TGTGCCAGCAGTCAGGGGGGGTCTAATGAAAAACTGTTTTTT.

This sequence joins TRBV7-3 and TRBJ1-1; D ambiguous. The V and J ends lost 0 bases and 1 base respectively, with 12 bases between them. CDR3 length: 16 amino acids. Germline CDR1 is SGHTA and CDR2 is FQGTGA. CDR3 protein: CASSLTLASGNTEAFF. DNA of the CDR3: TGTGCCAGCAGCTTAACCTTAGCCTCCGGGAACACTGAAGCTTTCTTT.

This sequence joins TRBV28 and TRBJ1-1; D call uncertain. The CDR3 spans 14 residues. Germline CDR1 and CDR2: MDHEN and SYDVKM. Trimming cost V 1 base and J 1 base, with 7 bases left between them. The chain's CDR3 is CASSLLSANTEAFF. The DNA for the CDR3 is TGTGCCAGCAGTTTATTGTCAGCGAACACTGAAGCTTTCTTT.